The sequence of this TCR beta chain was determined in a study of T-cell reconstitution after alpha-beta-depleted transplantation in children. V was pared by 4 bases and J by 5 bases, with 15 bases between. CDR1 and CDR2 (germline): SGDLS, YYNGEE. There are 15 residues in the CDR3. During its preparation, the TCRbeta library received unique molecular identifiers. TCRdb reprocessed the PCR reads via MiXCR and lists one record per CDR3 protein. This sample has fewer than 120,000 distinct CDR3 sequences, with about 9.3% found just once. This clonotype was picked up many times. Source: PBMCs from the stem cell graft donor, taken from the stem cell graft. The sequence came from a human donor who donated a stem cell graft to a child with acute lymphoblastic leukemia. The chain recombines TRBV9 with TRBJ2-2; D gene uncertain. CDR3 sequence reads: CASSLRTQRTGELFF. The CDR3 DNA sequence: TGTGCCAGCAGCCTAAGAACCCAAAGAACCGGGGAGCTGTTTTTT.